The T cell receptor beta chain under discussion was sequenced for a study of T-cell memory formation after mild COVID-19. Across the whole study: Largely donor-specific TCR clusters were found. Study-wide results and caveats: From day 15 to 85, contracting clones were balanced between CD4 and CD8, whereas later expanders leaned toward CD4+. Pre-infection memory showed some responding clones, and this suggested that cross-reactive memory joined.

The authors produced TCR alpha and TCR beta cDNA libraries with sample barcodes and UMIs by 5'RACE using constant-segment primers. One entry per CDR3 protein results from TCRdb running MiXCR on the 5' RACE reads. The table lists a few hundred thousand distinct CDR3 sequences, roughly 19% of them singletons, with over 20% in the top ten. Germline-derived CDR1 and CDR2 are SGHTA and FQGNSA. Trimming cost V 2 bases and J 1 base, with 5 bases left between them. CDR3 length: 13 amino acids. This clonotype was counted many times. The antigen remains unidentified. This sequence was found in a man between 18 and 35 years old who had mild COVID-19 (a few samples of this study predate the infection). Cell type and time point are not known. J is TRBJ1-1 and V is TRBV7-2; no reliable D call. The sample taken for sequencing was PBMCs or a T cell subset sorted from them (not recorded which). CDR3 nucleotide sequence: TGTGCCAGCAGCTTATACGAGAACACTGAAGCTTTCTTT. The encoded protein is CASSLYENTEAFF. Looking up the rest from reference TRBV7-2 and TRBJ1-1 gives the full variable domain: GAGVSQSPSNKVTEKGKDVELRCDPISGHTALYWYRQSLGQGLEFLIYFQGNSAPDKSGLPSDRFSAERTGGSVSTLTIQRTQQEDSAVYLCASSLYENTEAFFGQGTRLTVV.